This TCR beta chain was identified during a study of T-cell memory formation after mild COVID-19. Overall study: Among the donors, TCR clusters were largely specific to each donor. Findings of the study overall: Clones that shrank (day 15 to 85) were balanced CD4/CD8, whereas later expanders leaned CD4+. Some SARS-CoV-2-responding clones were already detected in memory before infection.

Trimming took 6 bases from V and 1 from J, leaving 9 bases between them. CDR1 is LGHNT, CDR2 FRNRAP, per germline. This CDR3 comprises 13 residues. Via MiXCR, TCRdb re-called the 5' RACE reads, giving one row per CDR3 protein. The sample holds 450,000 or so distinct CDR3 sequences, roughly 23% seen once. To note about this clonotype: What it binds is not known.

The sequence came from an adult woman who had mild COVID-19 (a few samples of this study predate the infection). Cell type and time point are not known. The gene calls are TRBV12-5 and TRBJ1-2, with D uncertain. Sample: PBMCs or a T cell subset sorted from them (not recorded which). CDR3 sequence: CASGEGFNYGYTF. The CDR3 DNA reads TGTGCTAGTGGCGAGGGATTTAACTATGGCTACACCTTC.